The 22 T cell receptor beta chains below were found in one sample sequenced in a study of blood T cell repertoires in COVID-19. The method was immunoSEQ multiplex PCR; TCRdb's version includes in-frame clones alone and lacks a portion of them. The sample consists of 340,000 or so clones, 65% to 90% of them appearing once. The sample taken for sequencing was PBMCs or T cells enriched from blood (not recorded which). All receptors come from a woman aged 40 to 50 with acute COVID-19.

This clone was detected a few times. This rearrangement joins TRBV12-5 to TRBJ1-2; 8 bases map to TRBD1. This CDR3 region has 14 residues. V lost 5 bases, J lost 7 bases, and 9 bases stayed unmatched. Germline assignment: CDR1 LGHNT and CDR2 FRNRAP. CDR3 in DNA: TGTGCTAGTGGTCTAGGACAGGGTTACTCTGGCTACACCTTC. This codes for CASGLGQGYSGYTF.

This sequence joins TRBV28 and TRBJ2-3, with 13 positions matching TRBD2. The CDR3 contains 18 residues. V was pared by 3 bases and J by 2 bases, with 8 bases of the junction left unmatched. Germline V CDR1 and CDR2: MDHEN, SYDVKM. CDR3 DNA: TGTGCCAGCAGTTTTGATCGGGGGACTAGCGGGAACACAGATACGCAGTATTTT. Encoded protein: CASSFDRGTSGNTDTQYF.

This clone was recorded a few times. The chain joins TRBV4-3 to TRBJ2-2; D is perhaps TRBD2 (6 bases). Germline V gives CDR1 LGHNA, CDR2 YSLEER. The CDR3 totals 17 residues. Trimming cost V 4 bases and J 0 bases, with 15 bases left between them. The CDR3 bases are TGCGCCAGCAGCCCTCGCGGGACCCCTTCGAACACCGGGGAGCTGTTTTTT. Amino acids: CASSPRGTPSNTGELFF.

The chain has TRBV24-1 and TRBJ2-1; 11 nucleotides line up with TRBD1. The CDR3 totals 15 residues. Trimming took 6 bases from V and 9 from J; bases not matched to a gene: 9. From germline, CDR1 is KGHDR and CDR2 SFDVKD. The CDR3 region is CATSSGTGGSGEQFF. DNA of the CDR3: TGTGCCACCAGTTCCGGGACAGGGGGTTCTGGTGAGCAGTTCTTC.

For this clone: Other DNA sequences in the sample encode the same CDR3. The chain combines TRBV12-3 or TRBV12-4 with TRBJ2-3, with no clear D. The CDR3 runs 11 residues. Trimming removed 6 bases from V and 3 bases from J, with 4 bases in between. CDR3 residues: CASSRTDTQYF. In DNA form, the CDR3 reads TGTGCCAGCAGCCGGACAGATACGCAGTATTTT.

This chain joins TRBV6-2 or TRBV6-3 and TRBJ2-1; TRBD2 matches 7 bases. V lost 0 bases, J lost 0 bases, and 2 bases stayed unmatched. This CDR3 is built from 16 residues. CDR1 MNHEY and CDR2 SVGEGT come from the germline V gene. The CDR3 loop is CASSYSGGLSYNEQFF. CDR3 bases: TGTGCCAGCAGTTACTCGGGAGGGCTCTCCTACAATGAGCAGTTCTTC.

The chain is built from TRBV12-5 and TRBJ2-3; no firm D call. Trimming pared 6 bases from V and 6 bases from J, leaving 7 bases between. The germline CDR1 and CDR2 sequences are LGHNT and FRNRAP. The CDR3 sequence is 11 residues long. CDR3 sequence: CASGTGDTQYF. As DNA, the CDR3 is TGTGCTAGTGGAACCGGTGATACGCAGTATTTT.

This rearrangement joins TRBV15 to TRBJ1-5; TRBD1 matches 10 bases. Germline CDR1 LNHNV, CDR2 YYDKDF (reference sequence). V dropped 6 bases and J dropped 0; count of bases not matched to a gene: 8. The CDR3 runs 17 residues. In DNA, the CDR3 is TGTGCCACCAGACCGGGACAGGGGAGTTATAGCAATCAGCCCCAGCATTTT. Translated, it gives CATRPGQGSYSNQPQHF.

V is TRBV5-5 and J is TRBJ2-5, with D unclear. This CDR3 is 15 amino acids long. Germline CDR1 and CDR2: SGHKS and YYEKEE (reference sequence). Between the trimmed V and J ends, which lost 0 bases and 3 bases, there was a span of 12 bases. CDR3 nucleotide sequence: TGTGCCAGCAGCTTGGGCCATCCAGTCGAAGAGACCCAGTACTTC. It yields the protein CASSLGHPVEETQYF.

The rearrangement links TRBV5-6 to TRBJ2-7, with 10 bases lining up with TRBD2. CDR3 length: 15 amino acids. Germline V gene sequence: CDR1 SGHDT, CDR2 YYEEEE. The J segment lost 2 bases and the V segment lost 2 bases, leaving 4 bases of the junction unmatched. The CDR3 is CASSFGLADTYEQYF. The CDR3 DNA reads TGTGCCAGCAGCTTCGGACTAGCGGATACCTACGAGCAGTACTTC. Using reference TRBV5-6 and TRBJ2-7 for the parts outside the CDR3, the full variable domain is DAGVTQSPTHLIKTRGQQVTLRCSPKSGHDTVSWYQQALGQGPQFIFQYYEEEERQRGNFPDRFSGHQFPNYSSELNVNALLLGDSALYLCASSFGLADTYEQYFGPGTRLTVT.

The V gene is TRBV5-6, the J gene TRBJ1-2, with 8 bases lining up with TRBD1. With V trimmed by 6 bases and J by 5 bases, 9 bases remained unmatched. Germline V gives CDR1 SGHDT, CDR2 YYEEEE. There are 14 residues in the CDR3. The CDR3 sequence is CASTKDREGYGYTF. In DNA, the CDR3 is TGTGCCAGCACCAAGGACAGGGAGGGGTATGGCTACACCTTC.

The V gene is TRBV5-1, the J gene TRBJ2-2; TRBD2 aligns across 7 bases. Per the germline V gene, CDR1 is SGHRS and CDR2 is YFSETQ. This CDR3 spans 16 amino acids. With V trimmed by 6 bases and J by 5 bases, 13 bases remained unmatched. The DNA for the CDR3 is TGCGCCAGCAACAGCGGGACTAAAAAATCGACCGGGGAGCTGTTTTTT. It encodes CASNSGTKKSTGELFF.

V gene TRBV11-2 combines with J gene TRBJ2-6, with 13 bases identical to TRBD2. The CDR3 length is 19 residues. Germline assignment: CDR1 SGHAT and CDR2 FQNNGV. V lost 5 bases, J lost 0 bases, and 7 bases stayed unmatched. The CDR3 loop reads CASSRTSGGESSGANVLTF. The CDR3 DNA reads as TGTGCCAGCAGCAGGACTAGCGGGGGCGAAAGCTCTGGGGCCAACGTCCTGACTTTC.

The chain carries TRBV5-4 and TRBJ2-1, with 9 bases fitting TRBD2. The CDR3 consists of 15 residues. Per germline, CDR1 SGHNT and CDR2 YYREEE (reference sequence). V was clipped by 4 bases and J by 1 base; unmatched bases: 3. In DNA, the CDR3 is TGTGCCAGCAGCGGAGCGGGAGGATCCTACAATGAGCAGTTCTTC. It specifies CASSGAGGSYNEQFF.

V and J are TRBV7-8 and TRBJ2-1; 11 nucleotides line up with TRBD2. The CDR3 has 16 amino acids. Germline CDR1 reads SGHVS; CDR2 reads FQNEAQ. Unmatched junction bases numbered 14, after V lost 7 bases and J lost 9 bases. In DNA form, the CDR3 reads TGTGCCAGCACCTCCTCCCGACTAGCGGGATATAGTGAGCAGTTCTTC. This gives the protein CASTSSRLAGYSEQFF.

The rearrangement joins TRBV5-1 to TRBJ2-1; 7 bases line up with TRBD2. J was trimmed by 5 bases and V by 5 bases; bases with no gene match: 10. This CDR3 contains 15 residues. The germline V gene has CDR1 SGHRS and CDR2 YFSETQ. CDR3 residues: CASRRYGTTNNEQFF. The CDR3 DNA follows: TGCGCCAGCAGAAGATACGGGACTACTAACAATGAGCAGTTCTTC.

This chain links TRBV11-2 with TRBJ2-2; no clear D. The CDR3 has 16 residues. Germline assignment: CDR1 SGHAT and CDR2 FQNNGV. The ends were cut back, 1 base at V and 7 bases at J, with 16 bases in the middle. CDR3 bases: TGTGCCAGCAGCTTAGGTGTGCCGGGTCTCGGCGGGGAGCTGTTTTTT. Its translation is CASSLGVPGLGGELFF.

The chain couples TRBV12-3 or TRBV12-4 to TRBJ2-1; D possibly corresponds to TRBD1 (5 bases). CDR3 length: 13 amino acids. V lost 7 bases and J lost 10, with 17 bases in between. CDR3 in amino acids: CASIRVPLREQFF. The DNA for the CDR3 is TGTGCCAGCATCAGGGTGCCGCTTCGAGAGCAGTTCTTC.

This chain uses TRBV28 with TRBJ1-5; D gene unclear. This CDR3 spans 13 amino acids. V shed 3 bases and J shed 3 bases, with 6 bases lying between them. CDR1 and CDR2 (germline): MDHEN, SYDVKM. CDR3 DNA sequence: TGTGCCAGCAGTTTCGGGTACAATCAGCCCCAGCATTTT. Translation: CASSFGYNQPQHF.

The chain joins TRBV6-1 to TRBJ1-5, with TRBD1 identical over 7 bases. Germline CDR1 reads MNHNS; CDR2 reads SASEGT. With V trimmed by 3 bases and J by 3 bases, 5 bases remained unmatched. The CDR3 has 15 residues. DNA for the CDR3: TGTGCCAGCAGTGATGGAGACAGGGTCAATCAGCCCCAGCATTTT. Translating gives CASSDGDRVNQPQHF.

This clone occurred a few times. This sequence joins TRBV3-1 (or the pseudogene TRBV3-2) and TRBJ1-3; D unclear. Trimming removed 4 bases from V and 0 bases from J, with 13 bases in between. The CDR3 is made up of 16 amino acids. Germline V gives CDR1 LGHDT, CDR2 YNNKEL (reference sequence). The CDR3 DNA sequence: TGTGCCAGCAGCCTCGAAGGACTGACCTCTGGAAACACCATATATTTT. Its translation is CASSLEGLTSGNTIYF.

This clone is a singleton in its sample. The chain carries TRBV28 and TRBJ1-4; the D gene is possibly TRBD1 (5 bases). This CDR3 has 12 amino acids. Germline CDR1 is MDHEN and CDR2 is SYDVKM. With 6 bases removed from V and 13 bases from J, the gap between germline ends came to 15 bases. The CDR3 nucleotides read TGTGCCAGCAGGGTGCCGGGGGACTTACTGTTTTTT. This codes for CASRVPGDLLFF.